Following are 21 T cell receptor beta chains from one sample sequenced in a study of cytomegalovirus exposure and HLA in healthy donors. A multiplex PCR was run with 60 Vbeta primers and 13 Jbeta primers. The method was immunoSEQ multiplex PCR; TCRdb's version includes in-frame clones alone and lacks a portion of them. The repertoire consists of about 140,000 clones, with roughly 80% occurring once and the leading ten covering around 3.4%. Sequences were obtained from PBMCs. These receptors came from a man aged 40-55 years in good health and CMV-seronegative.

The chain carries TRBV7-3 and TRBJ2-3, with TRBD2 identical over 10 bases. The CDR3 sequence is 14 residues long. Germline V gene sequence: CDR1 SGHTA, CDR2 FQGTGA. Losses at the gene ends were 4 bases for V and 6 bases for J; bases not matched to a gene: 4. For the CDR3, the DNA is TGTGCCAGCAGCTATAGCGGGGGGTTTGATACGCAGTATTTT. Amino acid sequence: CASSYSGGFDTQYF.

V is TRBV19 and J is TRBJ2-7; 8 nucleotides agree with TRBD2. J gave up 2 bases and V 6 bases, and 9 bases lay outside the gene matches. Per germline, CDR1 LNHDA and CDR2 SQIVND (reference sequence). This CDR3 contains 15 residues. DNA for the CDR3: TGTGCCAGTAGCCCGGCGGGGGGCTCGACCTACGAGCAGTACTTC. Translating it yields CASSPAGGSTYEQYF.

J is TRBJ2-7 and V is TRBV4-3; D might be TRBD1 (6 bases). V dropped 2 bases and J dropped 5 bases, with 13 bases sitting between them. Germline V lookup: CDR1 LGHNA, CDR2 YSLEER. The CDR3 has 14 amino acids. The chain's CDR3 is CASSQYYRVDEQYF. In DNA, the CDR3 is TGCGCCAGCAGCCAATATTACAGGGTGGACGAGCAGTACTTC.

The chain employs TRBV28 and TRBJ1-6; TRBD1 aligns across 7 bases. V gave up 1 base and J gave up 3 bases; unmatched junction bases: 0. CDR1 is MDHEN and CDR2 is SYDVKM in the germline V gene. The CDR3 has 15 residues. CDR3 residues: CASSLSGGYNSPLHF. The DNA of the CDR3 is TGTGCCAGCAGTTTATCAGGGGGCTATAATTCACCCCTCCACTTT.

The chain employs TRBV7-9 and TRBJ1-1; D might be TRBD1 (6 bases). Germline-derived CDR1 and CDR2 are SEHNR and FQNEAQ (reference sequence). V was shortened by 5 bases and J by 3 bases, with 16 bases between the two germline ends. The CDR3 extends over 15 amino acids. The CDR3 spells CASSPRGVIDTEAFF. CDR3 nucleotides: TGTGCCAGCAGCCCCAGGGGCGTGATAGACACTGAAGCTTTCTTT.

This clone was seen a few times. V usage is TRBV5-1 and J usage is TRBJ1-1; 7 positions agree with TRBD1. The V segment lost 4 bases and the J segment 0 bases; nucleotides outside the gene matches: 9. The CDR3 is 16 residues long. Germline V gene lookup returns CDR1 SGHRS and CDR2 YFSETQ. CDR3 DNA sequence: TGCGCCAGCAGCCCCCCCCCACAGGGGATGAACACTGAAGCTTTCTTT. It codes for CASSPPPQGMNTEAFF.

V gene TRBV4-3 combines with J gene TRBJ2-2; the match to TRBD2 covers 9 bases. With 0 bases clipped from V and 8 bases from J, the junction kept 22 bases outside the gene matches. CDR1 is LGHNA and CDR2 is YSLEER in the germline V gene. The CDR3 is 21 amino acids. The CDR3 loop is CASSQEPGTRTSDSEAGELFF. CDR3 nucleotides: TGCGCCAGCAGCCAAGAACCAGGGACCAGGACTAGCGACTCAGAAGCGGGGGAGCTGTTTTTT.

The table lists this clone with a count of one. The CDR3 DNA sequence: TGTGCCAGTAGTATCGGGGGGGCGGGGGGTAACACAGATACGCAGTATTTT. This translates into CASSIGGAGGNTDTQYF. The rearrangement links TRBV19 to TRBJ2-3, with 8 bases that match TRBD2. V trimming: 3 bases; J trimming: 2 bases; junction bases outside the gene matches: 10. This CDR3 contains 17 residues. CDR1 and CDR2 from the germline V gene are LNHDA and SQIVND (reference sequence).

This clone was found a few times. The rearrangement uses TRBV5-1 and TRBJ2-1, with D perhaps TRBD1 (6 bases). The V end lost 7 bases, the J end lost 10 bases, and 21 bases lay between the germline ends. Looked up from germline, CDR1 is SGHRS and CDR2 is YFSETQ. The CDR3 has 14 residues. CDR3: CASRQGGTVQEQFF. The CDR3 DNA reads TGCGCCAGCCGACAAGGGGGAACTGTGCAGGAGCAGTTCTTC. The variable domain in full, with the rest retrieved from reference TRBV5-1 and TRBJ2-1, is KAGVTQTPRYLIKTRGQQVTLSCSPISGHRSVSWYQQTPGQGLQFLFEYFSETQRNKGNFPGRFSGRQFSNSRSEMNVSTLELGDSALYLCASRQGGTVQEQFFGPGTRLTVL.

The chain is built from TRBV7-3 and TRBJ1-5; D remains ambiguous. Trimming stripped 2 bases from V and 4 bases from J, with 6 bases between. This CDR3 has 13 residues. Germline CDR1 reads SGHTA; CDR2 reads FQGTGA. The CDR3 sequence is CASSLGPNQPQHF. CDR3 DNA sequence: TGTGCCAGCAGCTTAGGGCCTAATCAGCCCCAGCATTTT.

J is TRBJ1-5 and V is TRBV27; D not certain. This CDR3 is built from 16 residues. Trimming pared 6 bases from V and 0 bases from J, leaving 15 bases between. Looked up from germline, CDR1 is MNHEY and CDR2 is SMNVEV (reference sequence). CDR3 in amino acids: CASSPRGELSNQPQHF. The CDR3 nucleotides are TGTGCCAGCAGCCCCCGCGGAGAACTTAGCAATCAGCCCCAGCATTTT.

The CDR3 here is CASSYNAAYEQYF. The DNA of the CDR3 is TGTGCCAGCAGTTACAACGCCGCCTACGAGCAGTACTTC. The chain employs TRBV27 and TRBJ2-7, with D unclear. The CDR3 covers 13 residues. Germline V lookup: CDR1 MNHEY, CDR2 SMNVEV (reference sequence). Trimming cost V 4 bases and J 2 bases, with 9 bases left between them.

This clone was picked up a small number of times. The CDR3 bases are TGTGCCAGTAGTATGGGCAGGGAAGGCAATCAGCCCCAGCATTTT. Translating gives CASSMGREGNQPQHF. The chain joins TRBV19 to TRBJ1-5, with D maybe TRBD1 (5 bases). This CDR3 spans 15 amino acids. The germline gives CDR1 LNHDA, CDR2 SQIVND (reference sequence). Trimming took off 3 bases at V and 2 bases at J, with 11 bases between the two ends.

This clone turned up a few times. The chain recombines TRBV5-4 with TRBJ2-5; TRBD2 aligns across 9 bases. Germline assignment: CDR1 SGHNT and CDR2 YYREEE (reference sequence). The length of the CDR3 is 16 residues. V lost 4 bases to trimming and J lost 5 bases; unmatched junction nucleotides: 12. The chain's CDR3 is CASSPTGGGAAETQYF. The CDR3 DNA reads as TGTGCCAGCAGCCCGACCGGCGGGGGGGCCGCGGAGACCCAGTACTTC. The variable domain in full, completed from reference TRBV5-4 and TRBJ2-5, reads ETGVTQSPTHLIKTRGQQVTLRCSSQSGHNTVSWYQQALGQGPQFIFQYYREEENGRGNFPPRFSGLQFPNYSSELNVNALELDDSALYLCASSPTGGGAAETQYFGPGTRLLVL.

This chain connects TRBV9 to TRBJ2-3, with D tentatively TRBD2 (6 bases). In germline, CDR1 is SGDLS, CDR2 YYNGEE. The CDR3 has 16 amino acids. The V end was cut by 3 bases, the J end by 2 bases, with 16 bases between. The CDR3 bases are TGTGCCAGCAGCGACGGAGGGACCCTTTCCACAGATACGCAGTATTTT. It specifies CASSDGGTLSTDTQYF. Combining the CDR3 with reference TRBV9 and TRBJ2-3 gives the whole variable domain DSGVTQTPKHLITATGQRVTLRCSPRSGDLSVYWYQQSLDQGLQFLIQYYNGEERAKGNILERFSAQQFPDLHSELNLSSLELGDSALYFCASSDGGTLSTDTQYFGPGTRLTVL.

The chain has TRBV10-2 and TRBJ1-2; 8 bases fit TRBD1. Germline CDR1 is WSHSY and CDR2 is SAAADI. CDR3 length: 14 residues. The V gene end was trimmed by 6 bases and the J gene end by 7 bases; junction bases not matched to a gene: 10. For the CDR3, the DNA is TGCGCCAGCAGAGATAACGGACAGGGCTTTGGCTACACCTTC. Translation gives CASRDNGQGFGYTF.

The chain couples TRBV6-5 to TRBJ1-2, with unresolved D. This CDR3 is 14 amino acids long. Germline V lookup: CDR1 MNHEY, CDR2 SVGAGI. V shed 4 bases and J shed 6 bases, with 15 bases lying between them. CDR3 in amino acids: CASSSSPDIDGYTF. CDR3 DNA sequence: TGTGCCAGCAGTTCCTCCCCCGACATCGATGGCTACACCTTC.

The rearrangement joins TRBV4-2 to TRBJ2-3, with 13 bases matching TRBD2. This CDR3 region has 16 residues. V lost 3 bases to trimming and J lost 6 bases; unmatched junction nucleotides: 6. Germline loops: CDR1 LGHNA, CDR2 YNFKEQ. CDR3 nucleotides: TGTGCCAGCAGCCAGGGGACTAGCGGGGTCCCGGATACGCAGTATTTT. Translation: CASSQGTSGVPDTQYF.

This chain joins TRBV9 and TRBJ2-1; D remains unclear. Germline CDR1 is SGDLS and CDR2 is YYNGEE. The CDR3 has 12 amino acids. Trimming took 0 bases from V and 10 from J, leaving 8 bases between them. The CDR3 loop is CASSVGVREQFF. CDR3 DNA: TGTGCCAGCAGCGTAGGGGTCAGGGAGCAGTTCTTC. Full variable domain (rest looked up from reference TRBV9 and TRBJ2-1): DSGVTQTPKHLITATGQRVTLRCSPRSGDLSVYWYQQSLDQGLQFLIQYYNGEERAKGNILERFSAQQFPDLHSELNLSSLELGDSALYFCASSVGVREQFFGPGTRLTVL.

The chain uses TRBV28 and TRBJ2-7; TRBD1 is a possible D gene (6 bases). CDR3 length: 14 amino acids. Germline CDR1 and CDR2: MDHEN and SYDVKM. V lost 8 bases and J lost 6, with 20 bases in between. The CDR3 sequence: CASHDTGSPLEQYF. CDR3 sequence (DNA): TGTGCCAGCCACGACACAGGGTCCCCCCTCGAGCAGTACTTC. The full variable domain, its missing parts supplied by reference TRBV28 and TRBJ2-7, is DVKVTQSSRYLVKRTGEKVFLECVQDMDHENMFWYRQDPGLGLRLIYFSYDVKMKEKGDIPEGYSVSREKKERFSLILESASTNQTSMYLCASHDTGSPLEQYFGPGTRLTVT.

This clone was seen at least ten times. This sequence joins TRBV5-1 and TRBJ2-5; D possibly corresponds to TRBD1 (6 bases). The length of the CDR3 is 15 residues. V lost 2 bases to trimming and J lost 0 bases, with 11 bases between them. Looked up from germline, CDR1 is SGHRS and CDR2 is YFSETQ. CDR3 in amino acids: CASSFDQGYQETQYF. DNA of the CDR3: TGCGCCAGCAGCTTTGATCAGGGGTACCAAGAGACCCAGTACTTC.